This T cell receptor (beta chain) was captured in a study of cytomegalovirus exposure and HLA in healthy donors. CDR1 is MDHEN and CDR2 is SYDVKM in the germline V gene. The V gene lost 5 bases and the J gene lost 8 bases, with 15 bases spanning the gap. The CDR3 runs 14 residues. It was with 60 Vbeta and 13 Jbeta primers that the PCR ran. Libraries were prepared by immunoSEQ multiplex PCR; TCRdb keeps only in-frame clonotypes and omits some of them. In the table there are about 190,000 clones, 60% to 80% of which are singletons. The TCR sequence derives from a woman aged 18 to 35 in good health and CMV-seronegative. The source material was PBMCs. The chain links TRBV28 to TRBJ1-4; TRBD1 is a possible D gene (5 bases). In DNA form, the CDR3 reads TGTGCCAGCAGTAGACAGCCCCTGGGAGAAAAACTGTTTTTT. It is translated as CASSRQPLGEKLFF. Full variable domain (missing parts from reference TRBV28 and TRBJ1-4): DVKVTQSSRYLVKRTGEKVFLECVQDMDHENMFWYRQDPGLGLRLIYFSYDVKMKEKGDIPEGYSVSREKKERFSLILESASTNQTSMYLCASSRQPLGEKLFFGSGTQLSVL.